These 3 T cell receptor beta chains were all obtained from the same sample, sequenced in a study of blood T cell repertoires in COVID-19. Some clones are missing from TCRdb's copy, which holds only in-frame ones; the method was immunoSEQ multiplex PCR. The table includes about 270,000 clones, about nine tenths detected once. Input material: peripheral blood. The receptors derive from a man aged 40-49 years who had recovered from COVID-19.

V is TRBV7-2 and J is TRBJ1-2; the D gene is possibly TRBD1 (5 bases). CDR1 is SGHTA and CDR2 is FQGNSA in the germline V gene. The CDR3 runs 13 residues. Trimming cost V 5 bases and J 2 bases, with 9 bases left between them. The CDR3 region has the DNA TGTGCCAGCAGCGCCAGGGCGAACTATGGCTACACCTTC. Translating gives CASSARANYGYTF.

This chain uses TRBV7-6 with TRBJ2-3; the D is unclear. In germline, CDR1 is SGHVS, CDR2 FNYEAQ. The CDR3 covers 15 residues. Trimming took off 0 bases at V and 0 bases at J, with 7 bases between the two ends. In DNA form, the CDR3 reads TGTGCCAGCAGCTTAGCGTTTTCTAGCACAGATACGCAGTATTTT. Residues: CASSLAFSSTDTQYF.

The genes are TRBV7-9 and TRBJ2-5; 7 bases agree with TRBD1. From germline, CDR1 is SEHNR and CDR2 FQNEAQ (reference sequence). Unmatched junction bases numbered 13, after V lost 4 bases and J lost 5 bases. The CDR3 is made up of 16 amino acids. The CDR3 protein is CASSSFGDRYRETQYF. Here the CDR3 DNA reads TGTGCCAGCAGCTCCTTCGGGGACAGATATAGGGAGACCCAGTACTTC. Together with reference TRBV7-9 and TRBJ2-5, the CDR3 gives the full variable domain: DTGVSQNPRHKITKRGQNVTFRCDPISEHNRLYWYRQTLGQGPEFLTYFQNEAQLEKSRLLSDRFSAERPKGSFSTLEIQRTEQGDSAMYLCASSSFGDRYRETQYFGPGTRLLVL.